Detailed here is one T cell receptor (beta chain). The data originate from a study of blood T cell repertoires in COVID-19. Turning to the study itself: COVID-19 samples, acute and convalescent, were from the United States, Italy and Spain. T cells, B-cell-depleted T cells, or PBMCs supplied cDNA or gDNA.

The authors' processing: For nucleated cells, counts were estimated from reference gene primer amplification. This table comes from immunoSEQ multiplex PCR, and its TCRdb copy is limited to in-frame clones, with some not included. V, J and clone size derive from that table, while D and trimming were established from the DNA sequence. Among about 150,000 clones listed, 75% to 90% were seen once. The germline gives CDR1 SGDLS, CDR2 YYNGEE. This CDR3 contains 15 residues. The germline V and J ends were trimmed by 0 bases and 0 bases, with 7 bases remaining between them. The receptor was derived from an elderly man with acute or convalescent COVID-19. V is TRBV9 and J is TRBJ1-3; D is uncertain. Sequencing input: peripheral blood. CDR3 in DNA: TGTGCCAGCAGCGTAGGGGCCCGCTCTGGAAACACCATATATTTT. Protein product: CASSVGARSGNTIYF.